The entry below describes one T cell receptor beta chain. Its antigen remains unknown. The CDR3 length is 17 residues. Germline V gives CDR1 SGHRS, CDR2 YFSETQ. The V and J ends lost 0 bases and 2 bases, in that order; junction bases with no gene match: 7. This record comes from a study of T cells after posttransplantation cyclophosphamide. Notes on the study in general: TRB overlap between skin or GI tissue T cells and blood was limited. Later post-transplant blood repertoires were often dominated by donor CD8+ memory clones. Recipient CMV seropositivity and CMV reactivation strongly tracked TRB clonality.

Control samples came 1 year after myeloablative marrow transplants with methotrexate plus calcineurin inhibitor. Sequencing used immunoSEQ multiplex PCR; TCRdb keeps in-frame clones, though not all of them. The table includes some 19,000 clones, 75% to 90% detected once. Sequenced material: PBMCs, taken about 350 days after allogeneic stem cell transplant with calcineurin inhibitor and methotrexate. This sequence joins TRBV5-1 and TRBJ2-4; 8 nucleotides line up with TRBD1. The origin of this receptor is a female patient in her thirties or forties who received an allogeneic stem cell transplant from an unrelated donor, was CMV-positive, and had acute and chronic GVHD. A subset of T cells may come from the graft donor. For the CDR3, the DNA is TGCGCCAGCAGCTTGGGCTCAGGGGGCCTTTCCAAAAACATTCAGTACTTC. Amino acid sequence: CASSLGSGGLSKNIQYF. Filled out from reference TRBV5-1 and TRBJ2-4, the complete variable domain reads KAGVTQTPRYLIKTRGQQVTLSCSPISGHRSVSWYQQTPGQGLQFLFEYFSETQRNKGNFPGRFSGRQFSNSRSEMNVSTLELGDSALYLCASSLGSGGLSKNIQYFGAGTRLSVL.